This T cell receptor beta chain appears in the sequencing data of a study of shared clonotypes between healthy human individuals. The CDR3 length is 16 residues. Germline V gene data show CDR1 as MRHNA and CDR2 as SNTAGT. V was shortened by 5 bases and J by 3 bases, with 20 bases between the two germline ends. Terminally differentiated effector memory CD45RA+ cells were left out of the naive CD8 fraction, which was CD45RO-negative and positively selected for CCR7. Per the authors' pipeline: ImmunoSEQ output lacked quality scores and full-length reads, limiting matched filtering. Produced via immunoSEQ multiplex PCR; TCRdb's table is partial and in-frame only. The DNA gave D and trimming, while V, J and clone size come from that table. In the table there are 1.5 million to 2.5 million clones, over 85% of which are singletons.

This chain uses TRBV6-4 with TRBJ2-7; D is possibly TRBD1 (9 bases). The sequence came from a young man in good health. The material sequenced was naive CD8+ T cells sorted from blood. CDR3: CASSPREGQGFYEQYF. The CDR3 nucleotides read TGTGCCAGCAGTCCCCGGGAGGGACAGGGCTTCTACGAGCAGTACTTC.